This is a list of T cell receptor beta chains from one sample in a study of cytomegalovirus exposure and HLA in healthy donors. Profiling relied on immunoSEQ multiplex PCR, and the TCRdb table lists in-frame clones only, not all of them. The table records roughly 190,000 clones, around four fifths of them present only once. The material sequenced was PBMCs. The receptors shown here come from a woman between 50 and 59 years old in good health and CMV-seropositive. CDR3s include the opening cysteine and the closing phenylalanine or tryptophan. The D gene is left open where the match is weak. Part of the rows lack a size; the others show once, few, many or a class for expanded clones.

clone_size	v_call	j_call	d_call	cdr3_nt	cdr3_aa
-	TRBV9	TRBJ2-2	-	TGTGCCAGCAGCCCCCCTCTAGCTTTGGACACCGGGGAGCTGTTTTTT	CASSPPLALDTGELFF
-	TRBV5-1	TRBJ1-2	-	TGCGCCAGCAGCTTGGCAACAGGGCCCTATGGCTACACCTTC	CASSLATGPYGYTF
-	TRBV5-1	TRBJ2-5	TRBD1	TGCGCCAGCCTCGACAGGGGCGGGGATCAAGAGACCCAGTACTTC	CASLDRGGDQETQYF
-	TRBV5-1	TRBJ1-2	TRBD1	TGCGCCAGCAGCCCTATCCCAGGGGGCACTAGCGATGGCTACACCTTC	CASSPIPGGTSDGYTF
-	TRBV4-1	TRBJ2-5	TRBD2	TGCGCCAGCAAGGTAGCGGGGGGGCTAGAGACCCAGTACTTC	CASKVAGGLETQYF
-	TRBV7-3	TRBJ1-1	-	TGTGCCAGCAGCCTTACAGGGTATGGTACTGAAGCTTTCTTT	CASSLTGYGTEAFF
-	TRBV6-4	TRBJ1-2	TRBD1	TGTGCCAGCAGTGACTCAGCCAGGGGGGCAAAAACCTTC	CASSDSARGAKTF
-	TRBV5-6	TRBJ1-5	TRBD1	TGTGCCAGCAGCTTGTGGCAGGGGGCAAGTCAGCCCCAGCATTTT	CASSLWQGASQPQHF
-	TRBV7-9	TRBJ2-5	-	TGTGCCAGCAGCCCTCGCGGAGAGACCCAGTACTTC	CASSPRGETQYF
-	TRBV6-5	TRBJ1-2	-	TGTGCCAGCAGAGCCCTAGGCCAAAACTATGGCTACACCTTC	CASRALGQNYGYTF
-	TRBV13	TRBJ1-1	-	TGTGCCAGCAGCCCGCGGAGGGACGGGGGGAACACTGAAGCTTTCTTT	CASSPRRDGGNTEAFF
few	TRBV29-1	TRBJ2-5	TRBD2	TGCAGCGCCGACACTACTAGCGGGGACCTGGGGACCCAGTACTTC	CSADTTSGDLGTQYF
once	TRBV12-5	TRBJ2-1	-	TGTGCTAGTGGTTTCGGGGAGGACCTTGAGCAGTTCTTC	CASGFGEDLEQFF
once	TRBV6-6	TRBJ1-4	-	TGTGCCAGCAATCCCCGGGGATCTAATGAAAAACTGTTTTTT	CASNPRGSNEKLFF
once	TRBV4-2	TRBJ1-4	TRBD1	TGTGCCAGCAGCCTTCGACAGGGGGGTGAAAAACTGTTTTTT	CASSLRQGGEKLFF
-	TRBV18	TRBJ1-6	TRBD1	TGTGCCAGCTCACCGGGACAGGGGGCAAATAATTCACCCCTCCACTTT	CASSPGQGANNSPLHF
few	TRBV5-5	TRBJ1-1	TRBD1	TGCGCCAGCAGCCTAGGACAGGGTCCCAGATTGGGCACTGAAGCTTTCTTT	CASSLGQGPRLGTEAFF
-	TRBV9	TRBJ2-1	TRBD2	TGTGCCAGCAGCGCCGGACTAGCGAAATACAATGAGCAGTTCTTC	CASSAGLAKYNEQFF
-	TRBV4-2	TRBJ2-7	-	TGTGCCAGCAGCCAACGCTCGTCCTACTACGAGCAGTACTTC	CASSQRSSYYEQYF
few	TRBV5-4	TRBJ1-6	-	TGTGCCAGCAGCTTTGCAGGGCCGGCCGAACCCCTCCACTTT	CASSFAGPAEPLHF
-	TRBV5-1	TRBJ2-3	TRBD2	TGCGCCAGCAGCTTAGGAGCGGGGGACTTCACAGATACGCAGTATTTT	CASSLGAGDFTDTQYF
-	TRBV6-5	TRBJ2-5	TRBD1	TGTGCCAGCAGTTACTCGACAGGGAGTCGGGAGACCCAGTACTTC	CASSYSTGSRETQYF
-	TRBV6-1	TRBJ1-2	TRBD1	TGTGCCAGCAGCTGGACAGGGTGGTACACCTTC	CASSWTGWYTF
once	TRBV27	TRBJ1-2	TRBD1	TGTGCCAGCTCTTATCGGCAGGGGGCATCTGGCTACACCTTC	CASSYRQGASGYTF
few	TRBV19	TRBJ1-1	-	TGTGCCAGTAGTATAGGCCCGCTGGGGGCGGGTTCAGACTGGAACACTGAAGCTTTCTTT	CASSIGPLGAGSDWNTEAFF
-	TRBV2	TRBJ2-3	TRBD2	TGTGCCAGCGGACTAGCGGAGCTTTTCCCAGATACGCAGTATTTT	CASGLAELFPDTQYF
-	TRBV7-2	TRBJ1-2	TRBD1	TGTGCCAGCAGCCCCCGGGGACAGGGTAACAGTGGCTACACCTTC	CASSPRGQGNSGYTF
once	TRBV14	TRBJ1-4	-	TGTGCCAGCAGCCAGGAGACTTCAGGGATGAAACTGTTTTTT	CASSQETSGMKLFF
few	TRBV25-1	TRBJ2-7	TRBD1	TGTGCCAGCAGCAGGGGGCTGACCTACGAGCAGTACTTC	CASSRGLTYEQYF
-	TRBV19	TRBJ2-2	-	TGTGCCAGTAGTATAGTTGTGAGCGCCACCGGGGAGCTGTTTTTT	CASSIVVSATGELFF
-	TRBV18	TRBJ2-3	TRBD1	TGTGCCAGCTCCCAGGGGGTTACAGATACGCAGTATTTT	CASSQGVTDTQYF
-	TRBV29-1	TRBJ1-5	-	TGCAGCGTTGGGGCAGGGGCGAGTCAGCCCCAGCATTTT	CSVGAGASQPQHF
-	TRBV18	TRBJ1-1	-	TGTGCCAGCTCACCAGGGCTGGGGAGGACTGAAGCTTTCTTT	CASSPGLGRTEAFF
once	TRBV5-1	TRBJ2-3	TRBD1	TGCGCCAGCAGCCTAGGGACAGGGGGCACAGATACGCAGTATTTT	CASSLGTGGTDTQYF
-	TRBV10-1	TRBJ2-3	TRBD2	TGCGCCAGCAGTGAGTCGTCTCGGGGGGATACGCAGTGTTTT	CASSESSRGDTQCF
few	TRBV5-6	TRBJ1-2	TRBD1	TGTGCCAGCAGCTCGAGAAACAGGGGAAACTATGGCTACACCTTC	CASSSRNRGNYGYTF
-	TRBV7-9	TRBJ2-3	-	TGTGCCAGCAGCTTAGTATCGGGGACAGATACGCAGTATTTT	CASSLVSGTDTQYF
-	TRBV5-4	TRBJ2-1	TRBD1	TGTGCCAGCAGCCGATTAGGGCAGGGGGCCTACAATGAGCAGTTCTTC	CASSRLGQGAYNEQFF
-	TRBV6-6	TRBJ1-1	-	TGTGCCAGCAGTTCAGGGCGTCGAACTGAAGCTTTCTTT	CASSSGRRTEAFF
-	TRBV10-2	TRBJ2-1	TRBD2	TGCGCCAGCGGTGGGACTGGGGGGGGCAATGAGCAGTTCTTC	CASGGTGGGNEQFF
-	TRBV30	TRBJ1-1	-	TGTGCCTGTTCGGGAGGGGGGGGGACTGAAGCTTTCTTT	CACSGGGGTEAFF